This TCR beta chain was identified in a study of cytomegalovirus exposure and HLA in healthy donors. Overall study results and limits: Some TCR beta chains (164 of them) were listed as cytomegalovirus-associated. Reports credit the classifier with highly specific, highly sensitive diagnosis of cytomegalovirus status.

The CDR3 has 16 amino acids. V shed 7 bases, J shed 5 bases, and the junction held 13 bases outside the gene matches. Germline V gives CDR1 MNHEY, CDR2 SMNVEV (reference sequence). Use of 60 Vbeta and 13 Jbeta primers characterized the PCR. Profiled with immunoSEQ multiplex PCR; TCRdb holds only in-frame clones, not every one. The data contain about 95,000 clones, approximately 70% of them singletons. As for the donors, each was a healthy bone marrow donor. Donors showed nominal health when sampled, although they likely had unrecorded immune exposures. In regard to this clone: The antigen is not known.

The chain employs TRBV27 and TRBJ2-1, with 8 nucleotides matching TRBD2. The source of this sequence is a woman in her 50s in good health and CMV-seropositive. The specimen was PBMCs. The CDR3 loop reads CASIASGTRIHNEQFF. DNA of the CDR3: TGTGCCAGCATCGCCTCCGGGACTAGGATACACAATGAGCAGTTCTTC.